Listed here is a single T cell receptor beta chain. TCRdb's copy holds only in-frame clones and misses some; the assay was immunoSEQ multiplex PCR. The sample lists approximately 190,000 clones; about 94% were seen once. This specimen comes from a study of T cell responses to AZD1222 COVID-19 vaccine. The TCR originated in an adult who received the AZD1222 COVID-19 vaccine. This specimen was peripheral blood, taken 28 days after the second AZD1222 dose.

CDR3 residues: CASSYLQRDYSYNEQFF. In DNA, the CDR3 is TGTGCCAGCAGCTACCTACAACGCGATTACTCCTACAATGAGCAGTTCTTC. This rearrangement joins TRBV7-8 to TRBJ2-1; no definite D call. Germline V gene sequence: CDR1 SGHVS, CDR2 FQNEAQ. The CDR3 spans 17 residues. Trimming took 4 bases from V and 0 from J, leaving 16 bases between them.